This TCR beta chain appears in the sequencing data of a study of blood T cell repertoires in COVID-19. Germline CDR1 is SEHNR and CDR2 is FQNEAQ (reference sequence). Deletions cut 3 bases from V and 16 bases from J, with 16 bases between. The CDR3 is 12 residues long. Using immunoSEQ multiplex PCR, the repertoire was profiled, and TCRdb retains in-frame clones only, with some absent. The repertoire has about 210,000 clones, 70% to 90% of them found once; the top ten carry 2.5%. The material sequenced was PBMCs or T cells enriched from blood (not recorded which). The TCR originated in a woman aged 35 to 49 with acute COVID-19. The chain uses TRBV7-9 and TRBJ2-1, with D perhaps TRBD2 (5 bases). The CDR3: CASSFNRDSLFF. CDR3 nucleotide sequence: TGTGCCAGCAGCTTTAATCGGGATTCGCTCTTCTTC.